This is a list of T cell receptor beta chains from one sample in a study of molecular identifiers for immune sequencing clone quantification. TCRdb reprocessed the PCR reads with MiXCR, giving one entry per CDR3 protein. The table records about 65,000 distinct CDR3 sequences, roughly 18% of them present only once. Sequencing was carried out using naive CD8+ T cells from blood, with Jurkat cell RNA spiked in. All receptors derive from a human donor in good health. Some libraries in this study had Jurkat cell RNA spiked in. CDR3s include the opening cysteine and the closing phenylalanine or tryptophan. The order of the fields is J gene, V gene, clone size, D gene, CDR3 protein, CDR3 DNA. The D gene is left open where the match is weak. Clone size is not always given. Where it is, it says once, few, many or a class for expanded clones.

TRBJ2-7 | TRBV12-3/TRBV12-4 | many | TRBD2 | CASSISTSGGSYEQYF | TGTGCCAGCAGTATATCGACTAGCGGGGGTTCCTACGAGCAGTACTTC
TRBJ2-5 | TRBV24-1 | - | - | CATSTPQGFVETQYF | TGTGCCACCTCTACCCCACAGGGTTTTGTGGAGACCCAGTACTTC
TRBJ2-5 | TRBV7-9 | many | - | CASSNQGTQETQYF | TGTGCCAGCAGCAACCAGGGGACGCAAGAGACCCAGTACTTC
TRBJ2-1 | TRBV7-3 | - | - | CASSFATGLSNEQFF | TGTGCCAGCAGCTTCGCGACAGGTCTGAGTAATGAGCAGTTCTTC
TRBJ2-1 | TRBV10-2 | - | - | CASSESWVGSPNYNEQFF | TGCGCCAGCAGTGAGTCCTGGGTCGGGAGCCCCAACTACAATGAGCAGTTCTTC
TRBJ2-1 | TRBV4-1 | many | - | CASSQEPGGSNGFYPFF | TGCGCCAGCAGCCAAGAACCTGGAGGGTCCAACGGTTTTTATCCGTTCTTC
TRBJ1-5 | TRBV7-9 | many | - | CASSSIVNQPQHF | TGTGCCAGCAGCTCCATCGTTAATCAGCCCCAGCATTTT
TRBJ1-1 | TRBV2 | many | TRBD1 | CASSPGTGDTEAFF | TGTGCCAGCAGTCCCGGGACAGGGGACACTGAAGCTTTCTTT
TRBJ1-2 | TRBV19 | - | - | CASSPGPTYGYTF | TGTGCCAGTAGTCCGGGCCCCACCTATGGCTACACCTTC
TRBJ1-5 | TRBV27 | many | - | CASSFFGTQPQHF | TGTGCCAGCAGTTTTTTTGGGACTCAGCCCCAGCATTTT
TRBJ1-2 | TRBV7-8 | many | TRBD1 | CASTQIPGQATYGYTF | TGTGCCAGCACCCAGATCCCGGGACAGGCCACCTATGGCTACACCTTC
TRBJ1-1 | TRBV12-5 | many | - | CASGWFLNEAFF | TGTGCTAGTGGTTGGTTTCTAAACGAAGCTTTCTTT
TRBJ2-7 | TRBV5-6 | few | TRBD2 | CASSLGGGGAYEQYF | TGTGCCAGCAGCTTGGGGGGCGGGGGAGCCTACGAGCAGTACTTC
TRBJ2-1 | TRBV29-1 | - | - | CSVVGWAASYNEQFF | TGCAGCGTTGTGGGGTGGGCTGCCTCCTACAATGAGCAGTTCTTC
TRBJ2-6 | TRBV7-8 | many | TRBD1 | CASSLAGQGGSWVLTF | TGTGCCAGCAGCTTAGCCGGACAGGGGGGCTCTTGGGTCCTGACTTTC
TRBJ1-1 | TRBV24-1 | many | - | CATSGGAGRTEAFF | TGTGCCACCAGTGGCGGGGCAGGGAGGACTGAAGCTTTCTTT
TRBJ2-1 | TRBV7-8 | many | TRBD2 | CASSLPSGLAHNEQFF | TGTGCCAGCAGCTTGCCCTCGGGACTAGCTCACAATGAGCAGTTCTTC
TRBJ2-1 | TRBV4-3 | many | - | CASSQDRGGYNEQFF | TGCGCCAGCAGCCAAGATCGGGGCGGCTACAATGAGCAGTTCTTC
TRBJ2-6 | TRBV7-9 | many | TRBD1 | CASSFGYGQGSSGANVLTF | TGTGCCAGCAGTTTTGGCTATGGACAGGGAAGCTCTGGGGCCAACGTCCTGACTTTC
TRBJ2-3 | TRBV6-2/TRBV6-3 | many | TRBD2 | CASSPGTSGSISTDTQYF | TGTGCCAGCAGTCCCGGGACTAGCGGGAGCATTAGCACAGATACGCAGTATTTT
TRBJ1-4 | TRBV7-8 | - | - | CASNPGNGEKLFF | TGTGCCAGCAACCCAGGGAATGGTGAAAAACTGTTTTTT
TRBJ1-2 | TRBV6-1 | many | TRBD1 | CASRHTGTGLWGYTF | TGTGCCAGCAGGCATACCGGGACAGGCTTATGGGGCTACACCTTC
TRBJ2-7 | TRBV28 | many | - | CASSLVGNYEQYF | TGTGCCAGCAGTTTAGTTGGAAACTACGAGCAGTACTTC
TRBJ2-3 | TRBV20-1 | many | - | CSAPGLITDTQYF | TGCAGTGCTCCGGGCCTTATCACAGATACGCAGTATTTT
TRBJ2-7 | TRBV30 | many | - | CAWSASVSYEQYF | TGTGCCTGGAGTGCTAGCGTCTCCTACGAGCAGTACTTC
TRBJ2-3 | TRBV15 | many | - | CATSAFYMGDTQYF | TGTGCCACCAGCGCGTTCTACATGGGGGATACGCAGTATTTT
TRBJ1-1 | TRBV15 | many | - | CATRNRIDTEAFF | TGTGCCACCAGGAACAGGATTGACACTGAAGCTTTCTTT
TRBJ2-2 | TRBV4-1 | medium-sized | - | CASSPSDRLELVNTGELFF | TGCGCCAGCAGCCCGTCCGACCGGCTGGAATTAGTGAACACCGGGGAGCTGTTTTTT
TRBJ2-3 | TRBV5-4 | many | - | CASKLGGGDTQYF | TGTGCCAGCAAGTTAGGGGGGGGAGATACGCAGTATTTT
TRBJ1-4 | TRBV10-3 | many | TRBD1 | CAISQGANEKLFF | TGTGCCATCAGCCAGGGGGCTAATGAAAAACTGTTTTTT
TRBJ2-7 | TRBV4-1 | many | - | CASSPGISKEQYF | TGCGCCAGCAGCCCGGGGATCTCTAAGGAGCAGTACTTC
TRBJ1-5 | TRBV27 | many | - | CASSLLGIGQPQHF | TGTGCCAGCAGTTTATTGGGGATCGGGCAGCCCCAGCATTTT
TRBJ2-1 | TRBV12-3/TRBV12-4 | - | - | CASSILHNEQFF | TGTGCCAGCAGTATCTTACACAATGAGCAGTTCTTC
TRBJ2-1 | TRBV20-1 | few | - | CSARDLGLQFF | TGCAGTGCTAGAGATTTGGGACTGCAGTTCTTC
TRBJ2-3 | TRBV24-1 | many | TRBD1 | CATSDLTGGTDTQYF | TGTGCCACCAGTGATCTCACAGGGGGCACAGATACGCAGTATTTT
TRBJ2-7 | TRBV7-7 | - | TRBD2 | CASSLIAGREQYF | TGTGCTAGCAGCTTAATAGCGGGACGGGAGCAGTACTTC
TRBJ1-3 | TRBV15 | - | - | CATGRDPVFSGNTIYF | TGTGCCACCGGCAGAGATCCGGTCTTCTCTGGAAACACCATATATTTT
TRBJ2-5 | TRBV28 | - | - | CASSPRTRVGTQYF | TGTGCCAGCAGTCCGCGGACCCGGGTGGGGACCCAGTACTTC